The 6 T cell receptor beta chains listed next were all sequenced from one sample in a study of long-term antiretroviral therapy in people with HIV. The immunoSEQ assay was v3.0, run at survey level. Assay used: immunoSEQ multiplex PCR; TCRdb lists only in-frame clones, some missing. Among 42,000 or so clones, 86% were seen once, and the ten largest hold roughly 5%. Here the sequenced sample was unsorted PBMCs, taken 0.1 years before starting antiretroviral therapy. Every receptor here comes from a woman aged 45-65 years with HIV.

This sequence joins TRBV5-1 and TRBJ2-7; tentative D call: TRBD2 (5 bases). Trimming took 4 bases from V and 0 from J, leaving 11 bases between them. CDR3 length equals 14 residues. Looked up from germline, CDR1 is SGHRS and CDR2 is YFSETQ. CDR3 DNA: TGCGCCAGCAGCGGGAGAGGACGCTCCTACGAGCAGTACTTC. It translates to CASSGRGRSYEQYF.

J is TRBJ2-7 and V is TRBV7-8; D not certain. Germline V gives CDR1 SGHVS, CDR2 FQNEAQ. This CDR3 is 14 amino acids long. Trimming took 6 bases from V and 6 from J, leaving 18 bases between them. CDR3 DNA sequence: TGTGCCAGCAGTCCGGACGCCGGTGTGGGCGAGCAGTACTTC. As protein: CASSPDAGVGEQYF.

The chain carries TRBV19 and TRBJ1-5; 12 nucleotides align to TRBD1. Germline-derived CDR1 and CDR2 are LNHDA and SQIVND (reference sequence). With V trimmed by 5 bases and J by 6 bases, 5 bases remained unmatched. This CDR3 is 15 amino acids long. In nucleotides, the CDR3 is TGTGCCAGTAGTCCGGGGACAGGGGGCGGTCAGCCCCAGCATTTT. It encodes CASSPGTGGGQPQHF.

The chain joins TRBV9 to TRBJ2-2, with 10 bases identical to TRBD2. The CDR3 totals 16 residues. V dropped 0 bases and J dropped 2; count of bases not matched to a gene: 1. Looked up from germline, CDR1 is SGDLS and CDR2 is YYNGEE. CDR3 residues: CASSVELAGNTGELFF. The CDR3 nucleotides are TGTGCCAGCAGCGTAGAACTAGCGGGAAACACCGGGGAGCTGTTTTTT.

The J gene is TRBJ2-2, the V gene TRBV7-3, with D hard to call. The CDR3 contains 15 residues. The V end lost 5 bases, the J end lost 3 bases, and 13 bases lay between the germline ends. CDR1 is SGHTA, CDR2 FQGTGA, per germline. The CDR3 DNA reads TGTGCCAGCAGCCCCGGGCCTGATTACACCGGGGAGCTGTTTTTT. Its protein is CASSPGPDYTGELFF.

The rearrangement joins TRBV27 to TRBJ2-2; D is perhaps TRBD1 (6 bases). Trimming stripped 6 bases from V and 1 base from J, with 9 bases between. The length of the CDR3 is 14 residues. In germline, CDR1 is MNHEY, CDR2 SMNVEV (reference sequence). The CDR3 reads CASRKQGNTGELFF. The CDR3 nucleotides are TGTGCCAGCAGGAAACAGGGGAACACCGGGGAGCTGTTTTTT.